This T cell receptor beta chain is drawn from a study of OX40 agonist ivuxolimab in advanced cancers. Study overall: The eligibility criteria allowed prior anti-PD-1, anti-PD-L1 or anti-CTLA-4 therapy, and 40% had some.

The assay was immunoSEQ multiplex PCR, and TCRdb's table has in-frame clones only and misses some. Of around 94,000 clones in the sample, around 90% were seen once. The CDR3 contains 16 residues. Germline trimming cut 3 bases from V and 2 bases from J; bases unmatched to any gene: 8. The germline V gene has CDR1 SGHDT and CDR2 YYEEEE. The chain joins TRBV5-6 to TRBJ2-1; 7 bases agree with TRBD1. The material sequenced was CD4+ or CD8+ T cells sorted from blood, taken in a trial of the OX40 agonist ivuxolimab. The receptor was derived from an adult with an advanced solid tumor such as melanoma, head and neck, liver or kidney cancer. CDR3 in DNA: TGTGCCAGCAGCTCCGACCGGGACAGCACCTACAATGAGCAGTTCTTC. This gives the protein CASSSDRDSTYNEQFF.